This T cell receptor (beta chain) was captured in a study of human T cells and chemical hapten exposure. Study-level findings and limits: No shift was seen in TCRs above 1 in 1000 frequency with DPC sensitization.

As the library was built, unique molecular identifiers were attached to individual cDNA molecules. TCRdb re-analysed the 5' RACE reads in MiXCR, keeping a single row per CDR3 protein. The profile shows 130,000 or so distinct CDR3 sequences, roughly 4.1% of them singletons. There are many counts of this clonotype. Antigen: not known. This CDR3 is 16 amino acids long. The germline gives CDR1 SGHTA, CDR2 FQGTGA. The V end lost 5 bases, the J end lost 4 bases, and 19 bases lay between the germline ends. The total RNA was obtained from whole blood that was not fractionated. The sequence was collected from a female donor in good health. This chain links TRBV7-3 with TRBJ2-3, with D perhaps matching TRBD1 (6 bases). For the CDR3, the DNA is TGTGCCAGCAGCCCAAACACAGGGTTCACGGCAGATACGCAGTATTTT. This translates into CASSPNTGFTADTQYF. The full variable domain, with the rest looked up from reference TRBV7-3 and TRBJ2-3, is GAGVSQTPSNKVTEKGKYVELRCDPISGHTALYWYRQSLGQGPEFLIYFQGTGAADDSGLPNDRFFAVRPEGSVSTLKIQRTERGDSAVYLCASSPNTGFTADTQYFGPGTRLTVL.